This TCR beta chain was documented in a study of OX40 agonist ivuxolimab in advanced cancers. Turning to the study itself: A partial response was reached by three patients: one with hepatocellular carcinoma and two with cutaneous melanoma.

Study-level findings and limits: Those patients achieving a partial response at 0.1-3.0 mg/kg showed among the lowest clonal expansion. Some nonresponders likewise displayed low normalized T-cell clonal expansion.

This clone occurred a few times. What it binds is unknown. Profiling relied on immunoSEQ multiplex PCR, and the TCRdb table lists in-frame clones only, not all of them. The table includes nearly 50,000 clones, roughly 90% detected once. The CDR3 runs to 12 residues. V lost 6 bases, J lost 5 bases, and 7 bases lay in between. Germline assignment: CDR1 MDHEN and CDR2 SYDVKM. The chain employs TRBV28 and TRBJ2-2; no clear D gene. This clonotype was sampled from an adult with an advanced solid tumor such as melanoma, head and neck, liver or kidney cancer. The sample in question was CD4+ or CD8+ T cells sorted from blood, obtained in a trial of the OX40 agonist ivuxolimab. CDR3 coding DNA: TGTGCCAGCAGGAGCTCAACCGGGGAGCTGTTTTTT. The encoded protein is CASRSSTGELFF.